This paragraph covers one T cell receptor beta chain sequence. The antigen is undetermined. Germline CDR1 reads MNHNY; CDR2 reads SVGAGI (reference sequence). The V gene end was trimmed by 10 bases and the J gene end by 4 bases; junction bases not matched to a gene: 9. The CDR3 spans 14 residues. Sequencing used immunoSEQ multiplex PCR; TCRdb keeps in-frame clones, though not all of them. The sample shows 30,000 to 40,000 clones, roughly 84% of them seen only once. This sample is part of a study of lymphopenia after photon versus proton radiotherapy. Study findings and constraints: After the lymphocyte nadir, photon-treated repertoires showed oligoclonal expansion, especially of CD8+ Temra cells. Only patients who died were analyzed for survival; proton advantage is unproven. Under photons, naive T cells and diversity fell while effector/memory populations rose. Post-nadir TCR diversity decline inversely tracked overall survival among those who died.

The clonotype comes from a woman aged 70-85 years with pancreatic cancer. The chain couples TRBV6-6 to TRBJ1-3; 8 bases are shared with TRBD1. Sequencing used peripheral blood, obtained from a patient treated with proton-based radiotherapy. The CDR3 coding sequence is TGTGCCACGCACGCAGGGGGCGGAGGAAACACCATATATTTT. Encoded protein: CATHAGGGGNTIYF.